This T cell receptor beta chain was observed in a study of molecular identifiers for immune sequencing clone quantification. In the study overall: RNA, taken in replicates from approximately 20,000 or 100,000 naive CD8 cells, was split five ways, with four sequenced.

The CDR3 has 16 amino acids. Germline V lookup: CDR1 SGHTA, CDR2 FQGNSA. V dropped 1 base and J dropped 4 bases, with 14 bases sitting between them. The table lists this clonotype with many counts. TCRdb redid the calling of the PCR reads with MiXCR, one entry per CDR3 protein. The sample includes more than 450,000 distinct CDR3 sequences, about 21% of them seen just once. The TCR was taken from a human donor in good health. Some libraries in this study had Jurkat cell RNA spiked in. This chain uses TRBV7-2 with TRBJ2-1; no definite D call. What was sequenced was naive CD8+ T cells from blood, with Jurkat cell RNA spiked in. Subset specified: FACS-sorted CD8+CD4-CCR7+CD45RA+ naive T cells. This CDR3 is CASSLDRFPGYNEQFF. The CDR3 DNA is TGTGCCAGCAGCTTAGATAGATTCCCAGGTTACAATGAGCAGTTCTTC. The full variable domain, in which reference TRBV7-2 and TRBJ2-1 provide the parts outside the CDR3, is GAGVSQSPSNKVTEKGKDVELRCDPISGHTALYWYRQSLGQGLEFLIYFQGNSAPDKSGLPSDRFSAERTGGSVSTLTIQRTQQEDSAVYLCASSLDRFPGYNEQFFGPGTRLTVL.